The T cell receptor (beta chain) described here comes from a study of T cells in Graves' hyperthyroidism and ophthalmopathy. Absence of ophthalmopathy progression within 18 months defined stable Graves' hyperthyroidism. The source of the PBMCs was less than 12 ml of fresh peripheral blood. RNA transcripts were the template for amplifying TCR beta CDR3 regions. During a first-round RT-PCR of the TCR CDR3, the HTBI primer set was used. TCRdb re-analysed the multiplex PCR reads in MiXCR, keeping a single row per CDR3 protein. Among around 340,000 distinct CDR3 sequences, approximately 18% were seen once, and the ten largest hold approximately 49%. The CDR3 totals 14 residues. Germline V gene lookup returns CDR1 ENHRY and CDR2 SYGVKD. V was clipped by 10 bases and J by 2 bases; unmatched bases: 6.

Sequencing used blood. The TCR was taken from a woman between 45 and 60 years old with Graves' hyperthyroidism. V gene TRBV10-3 combines with J gene TRBJ1-5; the match to TRBD1 covers 9 bases. CDR3 protein: CASWTGEGNQPQHF. The CDR3 DNA sequence: TGTGCCAGCTGGACAGGGGAGGGCAATCAGCCCCAGCATTTT.